Listed here are 25 T cell receptor beta chains from one sample, sequenced in a study of Ad26.COV2.S vaccination and SARS-CoV-2 variants. As for treatment: some 19 received Ad26.COV2.S at low or high dose, single or two shots; 5 received placebo; per-sample allocation not given. The investigators took samples on day 63 after the first vaccine or placebo injection. Profiled with immunoSEQ multiplex PCR; TCRdb holds only in-frame clones, not every one. Among approximately 460,000 clones, roughly nine tenths were seen once, and the ten largest hold around 1.6%. This material consisted of peripheral blood, taken in a trial of Ad26.COV2.S vaccine versus placebo. The receptor source for this set is a person aged 18-60 years who received the Ad26.COV2.S COVID-19 vaccine or a placebo.

The CDR3 nucleotides are TGTGCCAGCCTAGGGACAGTCACCACCGGGGAGCTGTTTTTT. It translates to CASLGTVTTGELFF. The genes are TRBV2 and TRBJ2-2; 7 nucleotides line up with TRBD1. CDR1 and CDR2 from the germline V gene are SNHLY and FYNNEI. The trim removed 8 bases at V and 4 bases at J, leaving 7 bases unmatched. CDR3 length equals 14 residues.

The chain has TRBV29-1 and TRBJ2-5, with 7 bases that match TRBD2. V lost 3 bases and J lost 2; bases outside the gene matches: 6. Looked up from germline, CDR1 is SQVTM and CDR2 is ANQGSEA. The CDR3 consists of 14 residues. CDR3 DNA sequence: TGCAGCGTTGATGGCGCTAGCGGACAAGAGACCCAGTACTTC. Amino acid sequence: CSVDGASGQETQYF.

This chain connects TRBV6-1 to TRBJ1-3; D perhaps matches TRBD1 (5 bases). The CDR3 spans 17 residues. V shed 4 bases and J shed 0 bases, with 16 bases lying between them. Looked up from germline, CDR1 is MNHNS and CDR2 is SASEGT. For the CDR3, the DNA is TGTGCCAGCAGTGCGGTGGGGCTAAAAGACTCTGGAAACACCATATATTTT. Protein: CASSAVGLKDSGNTIYF.

As to this clone: This may stem from a read error, because a much larger clone lies one nucleotide away. The chain links TRBV19 to TRBJ1-1; D gene unclear. The CDR3 runs to 13 residues. Trimming removed 0 bases from V and 1 base from J, with 3 bases in between. In germline, CDR1 is LNHDA, CDR2 SQIVND (reference sequence). The CDR3 protein is CASSIDGNTEAFF. The CDR3 DNA reads as TGTGCCAGTAGTATAGATGGGAACACTGAAGCTTTCTTT.

The chain joins TRBV7-2 to TRBJ1-3; possible D gene TRBD1, 5 bases. The length of the CDR3 is 13 residues. CDR1 is SGHTA, CDR2 FQGNSA, per germline. V was pared by 6 bases and J by 4 bases, with 10 bases between. Here the CDR3 DNA reads TGTGCCAGCAGATTCCAGGGAGGAAACACCATATATTTT. Protein product: CASRFQGGNTIYF. The full variable domain, rest sourced from reference TRBV7-2 and TRBJ1-3, is GAGVSQSPSNKVTEKGKDVELRCDPISGHTALYWYRQSLGQGLEFLIYFQGNSAPDKSGLPSDRFSAERTGGSVSTLTIQRTQQEDSAVYLCASRFQGGNTIYFGEGSWLTVV.

The chain recombines TRBV9 with TRBJ2-2; D is perhaps TRBD2 (6 bases). The germline gives CDR1 SGDLS, CDR2 YYNGEE. CDR3 length: 15 amino acids. Trimming stripped 3 bases from V and 0 bases from J, with 9 bases between. In nucleotides, the CDR3 is TGTGCCAGCAGCGAGGGACTCACGAACACCGGGGAGCTGTTTTTT. Amino acids: CASSEGLTNTGELFF.

The chain combines TRBV7-9 with TRBJ2-2; D possibly corresponds to TRBD1 (6 bases). This CDR3 region has 18 residues. Germline lookup yields CDR1 SEHNR and CDR2 FQNEAQ (reference sequence). Trimming shortened V by 2 bases and J by 4 bases, and 20 bases separated the two germline ends. The CDR3 loop is CASSLTLRGRASTGELFF. Here the CDR3 DNA reads TGTGCCAGCAGCTTAACTCTCAGGGGTAGGGCTTCCACCGGGGAGCTGTTTTTT.

This chain uses TRBV9 with TRBJ2-7, with TRBD1 identical over 8 bases. Germline lookup yields CDR1 SGDLS and CDR2 YYNGEE. Losses at the gene ends were 0 bases for V and 7 bases for J; bases not matched to a gene: 6. This CDR3 contains 14 residues. For the CDR3, the DNA is TGTGCCAGCAGCGTAGCCCAGGGGGCTTTTGAGCAGTACTTC. It codes for CASSVAQGAFEQYF.

J is TRBJ2-1 and V is TRBV28, with D perhaps being TRBD1 or TRBD2 (5 bases each). The ends were cut back, 3 bases at V and 2 bases at J, with 14 bases in the middle. The CDR3 is 16 residues long. Per germline, CDR1 MDHEN and CDR2 SYDVKM. CDR3 sequence: CASSFSLEGPYNEQFF. DNA for the CDR3: TGTGCCAGCAGTTTCTCGCTCGAGGGACCCTACAATGAGCAGTTCTTC.

This rearrangement joins TRBV7-2 to TRBJ2-5, with D tentatively TRBD2 (5 bases). The length of the CDR3 is 15 residues. Germline CDR1 reads SGHTA; CDR2 reads FQGNSA. V dropped 6 bases and J dropped 5 bases, with 19 bases sitting between them. The CDR3 nucleotides read TGTGCCAGCAGTCCCAGCGGTGGGAGTGACGAGACCCAGTACTTC. Its translation is CASSPSGGSDETQYF.

This clone was picked up one time. The V and J genes are TRBV28 and TRBJ1-2, with D hard to call. This CDR3 is 11 amino acids long. Germline assignment: CDR1 MDHEN and CDR2 SYDVKM. The V end lost 4 bases, the J end lost 13 bases, and 13 bases lay between the germline ends. The CDR3 is CASSSSGSSTF. CDR3 nucleotides: TGTGCCAGCAGTTCCAGCGGTTCGAGCACCTTC.

The gene calls are TRBV4-1 and TRBJ2-7, with 12 nucleotides matching TRBD2. Germline V gene sequence: CDR1 MGHRA, CDR2 YSYEKL. The CDR3 totals 16 residues. V shed 3 bases and J 3 bases; nucleotides not matched to a gene: 6. In nucleotides, the CDR3 is TGCGCCAGCAGCCAGACTAGCGGGAGTACGATCTACGAGCAGTACTTC. Encoded protein: CASSQTSGSTIYEQYF.

This chain uses TRBV7-3 with TRBJ2-7, with D hard to call. Between the trimmed V and J ends, which lost 1 base and 3 bases, there was a span of 7 bases. Germline V CDR1 and CDR2: SGHTA, FQGTGA. The CDR3 consists of 13 residues. The CDR3: CASSLKGGYEQYF. CDR3 in DNA: TGTGCCAGCAGCTTAAAAGGCGGCTACGAGCAGTACTTC.

CDR3 loop: CAWMKDRSNSPLHF. The CDR3 DNA reads TGTGCCTGGATGAAGGACAGGAGTAATTCACCCCTCCACTTT. The rearrangement links TRBV30 to TRBJ1-6; TRBD1 matches at 7 bases. V dropped 4 bases and J dropped 6; count of bases not matched to a gene: 6. CDR3 size: 14 residues. The germline gives CDR1 GTSNPN, CDR2 SVGIG (reference sequence).

This clone was counted between two and nine times. V usage is TRBV7-9 and J usage is TRBJ2-1; the D call may be TRBD1 or TRBD2 (5 bases each). V lost 5 bases, J lost 6 bases, and 14 bases lay in between. CDR1 and CDR2 from the germline V gene are SEHNR and FQNEAQ (reference sequence). The CDR3 has 14 residues. This CDR3 is CASSRSGRVNEQFF. CDR3 in DNA: TGTGCCAGCAGCCGGTCGGGACGGGTCAATGAGCAGTTCTTC.

The sample holds a few counts of this clone. V and J are TRBV7-9 and TRBJ2-3, with TRBD1 identical over 8 bases. Germline-derived CDR1 and CDR2 are SEHNR and FQNEAQ (reference sequence). The V gene end was trimmed by 4 bases and the J gene end by 4 bases; junction bases not matched to a gene: 10. The length of the CDR3 is 16 residues. CDR3 region: CASSSGTGGPPDTQYF. The CDR3 coding sequence is TGTGCCAGCAGCTCCGGAACAGGGGGGCCCCCAGATACGCAGTATTTT.

This sequence joins TRBV27 and TRBJ1-2; 9 bases are a match to TRBD1. The trim removed 5 bases at V and 6 bases at J, leaving 13 bases unmatched. Germline V gene data show CDR1 as MNHEY and CDR2 as SMNVEV (reference sequence). The CDR3 contains 16 residues. The CDR3 coding sequence is TGTGCCAGCAGTCCCTCAACAAACGACAGGGGGGATGGCTACACCTTC. Translated: CASSPSTNDRGDGYTF.

The chain couples TRBV7-2 to TRBJ2-1, with TRBD2 matching 9 bases. The CDR3 totals 15 residues. Germline CDR1 SGHTA, CDR2 FQGNSA. Losses at the gene ends were 6 bases for V and 1 base for J; bases not matched to a gene: 4. CDR3 sequence: CASRDLAGSYNEQFF. CDR3 nucleotides: TGTGCCAGCAGGGACCTAGCGGGGTCCTACAATGAGCAGTTCTTC. Looking up the rest from reference TRBV7-2 and TRBJ2-1 gives the full variable domain: GAGVSQSPSNKVTEKGKDVELRCDPISGHTALYWYRQSLGQGLEFLIYFQGNSAPDKSGLPSDRFSAERTGGSVSTLTIQRTQQEDSAVYLCASRDLAGSYNEQFFGPGTRLTVL.

The chain recombines TRBV5-5 with TRBJ1-1, with 8 positions matching TRBD1. The ends lost 2 bases at V and 4 bases at J; junction bases unmatched: 7. Germline CDR1 reads SGHKS; CDR2 reads YYEKEE (reference sequence). This CDR3 has 15 residues. CDR3 loop: CASSLGQGGGTEAFF. CDR3 nucleotide sequence: TGTGCCAGCAGCTTAGGACAGGGCGGTGGCACTGAAGCTTTCTTT.

The genes are TRBV25-1 and TRBJ2-1; the match to TRBD2 covers 8 bases. Trimming at V came to 4 bases and at J to 6 bases, leaving 5 bases not matched to a gene. Germline CDR1 MGHDK, CDR2 SYGVNS. This CDR3 contains 14 residues. The CDR3 nucleotides are TGTGCCAGCAGTGGACGGACTAGCCGCAATGAGCAGTTCTTC. Amino acids: CASSGRTSRNEQFF. The full variable domain, with the rest looked up from reference TRBV25-1 and TRBJ2-1, is EADIYQTPRYLVIGTGKKITLECSQTMGHDKMYWYQQDPGMELHLIHYSYGVNSTEKGDLSSESTVSRIRTEHFPLTLESARPSHTSQYLCASSGRTSRNEQFFGPGTRLTVL.

This chain links TRBV6-5 with TRBJ1-1, with D perhaps matching TRBD1 (5 bases). Germline V gives CDR1 MNHEY, CDR2 SVGAGI. V was pared by 2 bases and J by 5 bases, with 18 bases between. CDR3 length: 16 residues. The CDR3 coding sequence is TGTGCCAGCAGTTACGAGGTGTTGGGGGGAAGGACTGAAGCTTTCTTT. Residues: CASSYEVLGGRTEAFF.

The CDR3 protein is CASSPLLTGANEQFF. CDR3 DNA: TGTGCCAGCAGCCCACTACTCACCGGAGCCAATGAGCAGTTCTTC. The chain employs TRBV27 and TRBJ2-1; no clear D gene. The length of the CDR3 is 15 residues. In germline, CDR1 is MNHEY, CDR2 SMNVEV (reference sequence). V lost 6 bases and J 6 bases, leaving 18 bases between the germline ends.

This sequence joins TRBV6-5 and TRBJ1-2, with TRBD1 identical over 9 bases. This CDR3 comprises 15 residues. Losses at the gene ends were 5 bases for V and 6 bases for J; bases not matched to a gene: 10. Germline V gene data show CDR1 as MNHEY and CDR2 as SVGAGI. The DNA for the CDR3 is TGTGCCAGCAGTACGCGGACAGGGGTGGCCAATGGCTACACCTTC. This translates into CASSTRTGVANGYTF.

The CDR3, as DNA: TGTGCCAGCCGTGGGACAGCCTCTGGAAACACCATATATTTT. Translated, it gives CASRGTASGNTIYF. V is TRBV2 and J is TRBJ1-3; TRBD1 agrees at 7 bases. With 8 bases clipped from V and 0 bases from J, the junction kept 4 bases outside the gene matches. The CDR3 has 14 amino acids. Germline V lookup: CDR1 SNHLY, CDR2 FYNNEI.

V gene TRBV19 combines with J gene TRBJ2-3; a weak D match, TRBD2 (5 bases). Deletions cut 1 base from V and 0 bases from J, with 11 bases between. CDR1 is LNHDA and CDR2 is SQIVND in the germline V gene (reference sequence). CDR3 size: 16 residues. The CDR3: CASSIVEGLSTDTQYF. The CDR3 bases are TGTGCCAGTAGTATAGTTGAGGGTCTTAGCACAGATACGCAGTATTTT.